Listed below are T cell receptor beta chains from one sample, sequenced in a study of Graves' ophthalmopathy and Graves' hyperthyroidism. A single record per CDR3 protein comes from TCRdb applying MiXCR to the multiplex PCR reads. Of around 670,000 distinct CDR3 sequences in the sample, roughly two fifths were seen once. Sample: peripheral blood. The receptors were sampled from an adult man with Graves' ophthalmopathy. Each CDR3 is given with its conserved first and last residue. Fields, in order: CDR3 DNA, CDR3 protein, J gene, D gene, V gene, clone size. D genes are given only for firm matches. Some rows mark clone size as missing; the rest say once, few, many or name a class of expanded clone.

TGTGCCAGCAGCTTACGGGACAGGGGGCACGAGCAGTACTTC | CASSLRDRGHEQYF | TRBJ2-7 | TRBD1 | TRBV2 | NA
TGCAGCGTTGATCAGGCGGTCTCTGGAAACACCATATATTTT | CSVDQAVSGNTIYF | TRBJ1-3 | NA | TRBV29-1 | many
TGCAGTGCGCACGCAGCCCCCTTCCTACGAGAGCAGTACTTC | CSAHAAPFLREQYF | TRBJ2-7 | NA | TRBV20-1 | few
TGCGCCAGCAGCTTGACTCCCAGGGACGAGCAGTACTTC | CASSLTPRDEQYF | TRBJ2-7 | NA | TRBV5-1 | NA
TGTGCCACCAGCAAAACACTAGCGGGGGACTACGAGCAGTACTTC | CATSKTLAGDYEQYF | TRBJ2-7 | TRBD2 | TRBV15 | many
TGTGCCAGCAGCTCGACAGGGATACGAGAGACCCAGTACTTC | CASSSTGIRETQYF | TRBJ2-5 | TRBD1 | TRBV7-9 | NA
TGTGCCACCAGCAGAGTCATCTGGAAAGGGGGGATAGGGGGCAATCAGCCCCAGCATTTT | CATSRVIWKGGIGGNQPQHF | TRBJ1-5 | NA | TRBV15 | NA
TGTGCCAGCAGCCGACTCGGGACACCGGGAACCACCATATATTTT | CASSRLGTPGTTIYF | TRBJ1-3 | NA | TRBV7-2 | NA
TGTGCCAGCAGCGTAGGGACAGGGAATAATTCACCCCTCCACTTT | CASSVGTGNNSPLHF | TRBJ1-6 | TRBD1 | TRBV9 | many
TGTGCCAGCAGCTCGGCGGGTGGCAATCAGCCCCAGCATTTT | CASSSAGGNQPQHF | TRBJ1-5 | NA | TRBV14 | many
TGTGCCATCAGTACGGGGCCGGAAGCTTTCTTT | CAISTGPEAFF | TRBJ1-1 | NA | TRBV10-3 | NA
TGTGCCAGCAGGGAAGAGGGAGGGGGCGCGTCATACTATGGCTACACCTTC | CASREEGGGASYYGYTF | TRBJ1-2 | TRBD1 | TRBV10-3 | NA
TGTGCCAGCAGCGTAGGTGGGCAGGGGAATCAGCCCCAGCATTTT | CASSVGGQGNQPQHF | TRBJ1-5 | NA | TRBV9 | many
TGTGCCAGCAGTGGGGTTGAGGAGGCCGGGGAGCTGTTTTTT | CASSGVEEAGELFF | TRBJ2-2 | NA | TRBV25-1 | NA
TGTGCCAGCAGCGCTTTCTCTCGCGCCAACTCCTACGAGCAGTACTTC | CASSAFSRANSYEQYF | TRBJ2-7 | NA | TRBV7-9 | few
TGTGCCAGCAGTCCGACAGGGTATTATGGCGAGACCCAGTACTTC | CASSPTGYYGETQYF | TRBJ2-5 | TRBD1 | TRBV2 | NA
TGTGCCAGCAGCCCAGTCAGGGGGAATTCACCCCTCCACTTT | CASSPVRGNSPLHF | TRBJ1-6 | TRBD1 | TRBV9 | few
TGTGCCAGTAGTATCCGAGACAGATCCTACGAGCAGTACTTC | CASSIRDRSYEQYF | TRBJ2-7 | NA | TRBV19 | NA
TGCAGCGAACAGGGTTACGAGCAGTACTTC | CSEQGYEQYF | TRBJ2-7 | NA | TRBV29-1 | NA
TGTGCCAACGTCGGCGGGGTCGACACCGGGGAGCTGTTTTTT | CANVGGVDTGELFF | TRBJ2-2 | NA | TRBV25-1 | NA
TGCGCCAGCAGCCCGGGATCCCAAGAGACCCAGTACTTC | CASSPGSQETQYF | TRBJ2-5 | NA | TRBV5-1 | few
TGTGCCAGCAGCCCCGAAACAGGGGGCAAGTCACCCCCCCACTTT | CASSPETGGKSPPHF | TRBJ1-6 | TRBD1 | TRBV9 | NA
TGTGCCAGCAGCCAATATTTTATCCCGGTCCGAATGGGCGCGAACACCGGGGAGCTGTTTTTT | CASSQYFIPVRMGANTGELFF | TRBJ2-2 | NA | TRBV7-9 | NA
TGTGCCAGCAGTGAACCTGGGTCAGGCTTAAATCAGCCCCAGCATTTT | CASSEPGSGLNQPQHF | TRBJ1-5 | NA | TRBV24-1 | few
TGTGCCAGCAGCTCCCAGGGAACTGAAGCTTTCTTT | CASSSQGTEAFF | TRBJ1-1 | NA | TRBV7-9 | many
TGCAGCGTTGAAAAGGGGTCCGGAGGAGAGACCCAGTACTTC | CSVEKGSGGETQYF | TRBJ2-5 | NA | TRBV29-1 | NA
TGTGCCAGCAGCACTCACCGGGCCTCGGGCACCGGGGAGCTGTTTTTT | CASSTHRASGTGELFF | TRBJ2-2 | NA | TRBV9 | NA
TGTGCCAGCAGTTACCTCGGGGATTGGACGGCTTTCTTT | CASSYLGDWTAFF | TRBJ1-1 | NA | TRBV6-5 | NA
TGTGCCAGCAGTTTAGTCGGTACTTCCGAAAAACTGTTTTTT | CASSLVGTSEKLFF | TRBJ1-4 | NA | TRBV25-1 | few
TGTGCTAGTGGTTTAGGACTAGCGGGAGGGCACACCGGGGAGCTGTTTTTT | CASGLGLAGGHTGELFF | TRBJ2-2 | TRBD2 | TRBV12-5 | NA
TGTGCCAGCAGCCCCGCCGGGGGAGATACGCAGTATTTT | CASSPAGGDTQYF | TRBJ2-3 | NA | TRBV7-3 | NA
TGTGCCAGCAGAAACCCGAGTGGTTACGAGCAGTACTTC | CASRNPSGYEQYF | TRBJ2-7 | NA | TRBV7-9 | NA
TGCAGCGTTGACAGGGGGGACACTGAAGCTTTCTTT | CSVDRGDTEAFF | TRBJ1-1 | TRBD1 | TRBV29-1 | NA
TGTGCCAGTAGTAAGGACAGGGGGCAAGAGACCCAGTACTTC | CASSKDRGQETQYF | TRBJ2-5 | TRBD1 | TRBV19 | many
TGTGCCAGTAGTATGGCCGTCGGACAGGAGGCGACTGAAGCTTTCTTT | CASSMAVGQEATEAFF | TRBJ1-1 | TRBD1 | TRBV19 | NA
TGTGCCAGCAGCTTGTTGGCAGGGGGACGTTACCAGCCCCAGCATTTT | CASSLLAGGRYQPQHF | TRBJ1-5 | TRBD1 | TRBV7-9 | few
TGTGCCAGTCAAGGGGGGCGCGAGGCCCAGTACTTC | CASQGGREAQYF | TRBJ2-5 | NA | TRBV7-9 | few
TGTGCCAGCAGCACCGGTCGGGCGCGGCCGGGGCTCTACGAGCAGTACTTC | CASSTGRARPGLYEQYF | TRBJ2-7 | NA | TRBV7-2 | few
TGTGCCAGCAGCGTTCTAACGGGGATGAACACCGGGGAGCTGTTTTTT | CASSVLTGMNTGELFF | TRBJ2-2 | NA | TRBV9 | many
TGTGCCGGCGGACCCATGGGACAGGGGTTGTACACTGGGGAGCTGTTTTTT | CAGGPMGQGLYTGELFF | TRBJ2-2 | TRBD1 | TRBV7-9 | NA
TGTGCCAGCAGCCCACTAGCGGGGGGTACAGATACGCAGTATTTT | CASSPLAGGTDTQYF | TRBJ2-3 | TRBD2 | TRBV7-2 | few
TGTGCCAGCAGCCTAGCGGGGTACTCTGGGGCCAACGTCCTGACTTTC | CASSLAGYSGANVLTF | TRBJ2-6 | TRBD2 | TRBV7-3 | NA
TGTGCCAGCGCGTCTAAGAAGCTACCCCCCTACGAGCAGTACTTC | CASASKKLPPYEQYF | TRBJ2-7 | NA | TRBV24-1 | NA
TGTGCCAGCAGCGGACAGACAAATAGCAATCAGCCCCAGCATTTT | CASSGQTNSNQPQHF | TRBJ1-5 | NA | TRBV2 | NA
TGTGCCAGCAGCTTAGTTCCGAACTATGGCTACACCTTC | CASSLVPNYGYTF | TRBJ1-2 | NA | TRBV7-2 | many
TGTGCCACCAGTGATTGGGGGGATGAGACCCAGTACTTC | CATSDWGDETQYF | TRBJ2-5 | NA | TRBV24-1 | many
TGTGCCAGCAGTCCATCAACCGTAGGAGCTTTCTTT | CASSPSTVGAFF | TRBJ1-1 | NA | TRBV6-4 | NA
TGCAGTGCTAGACTCGGGTCAGGGGTTCAAGAGACCCAGTACTTC | CSARLGSGVQETQYF | TRBJ2-5 | NA | TRBV20-1 | few
TGTGCCAGCTTGAGGACAGGGGGCAGCGGGGAGCTGTTTTTT | CASLRTGGSGELFF | TRBJ2-2 | TRBD1 | TRBV25-1 | NA
TGTGCCAGCAGTTCTCAGACAGGGAGGCTGGAGACCCAGTACTTC | CASSSQTGRLETQYF | TRBJ2-5 | NA | TRBV2 | few
TGTGCCAGCAGCCCAGCGGACAGGGGGACAGATACGCAGTACTTC | CASSPADRGTDTQYF | TRBJ2-5 | TRBD1 | TRBV7-9 | NA
TGTGCCAGCACCGACGTGGGGGGCGACTACGAGCAGTACTTC | CASTDVGGDYEQYF | TRBJ2-7 | NA | TRBV25-1 | NA